Presented here are 27 T cell receptor beta chains from one specimen sequenced in a study of blood T cell repertoires in COVID-19. TCRdb's copy holds only in-frame clones and misses some; the assay was immunoSEQ multiplex PCR. This table has over 400,000 clones, 88% appearing once. Material: PBMCs or T cells enriched from blood (not recorded which). These receptors were taken from a woman aged 55 to 70 who had recovered from COVID-19.

V gene TRBV6-5 combines with J gene TRBJ1-6, with D perhaps TRBD1 (5 bases). V dropped 6 bases and J dropped 13 bases, with 22 bases sitting between them. Germline CDR1 MNHEY, CDR2 SVGAGI. The CDR3 is 15 residues long. The CDR3 coding sequence is TGTGCCAGCAGCTCGGGCGGGGGACGGCCTTTTCCCCTCCACTTT. The encoded protein is CASSSGGGRPFPLHF.

This clone has a handful of counts. The sample has other DNA sequences that encode this CDR3 too. The chain is built from TRBV6-5 and TRBJ1-2; 8 nucleotides match TRBD1. CDR1 and CDR2 from the germline V gene are MNHEY and SVGAGI. The V and J ends lost 6 bases and 6 bases, in that order; junction bases with no gene match: 3. The CDR3 consists of 12 residues. CDR3 nucleotide sequence: TGTGCCAGCAGCAGACAGGGGAATGGCTACACCTTC. Translating it yields CASSRQGNGYTF.

The rearrangement uses TRBV27 and TRBJ2-3; possible D gene TRBD1, 5 bases. The CDR3 extends over 15 amino acids. V gave up 2 bases and J gave up 4 bases, with 13 bases separating them. In germline, CDR1 is MNHEY, CDR2 SMNVEV (reference sequence). As DNA, the CDR3 is TGTGCCAGCAGTTTACTCGCAGGGAAGGCAGATACGCAGTATTTT. Translation: CASSLLAGKADTQYF.

The chain combines TRBV29-1 with TRBJ2-7; 7 bases fit TRBD1. Trimming removed 0 bases from V and 2 bases from J; junction bases left unmatched: 13. The CDR3 is 17 amino acids. Germline loops: CDR1 SQVTM, CDR2 ANQGSEA. CDR3: CSVEDIGAGGNPYEQYF. The CDR3 DNA reads as TGCAGCGTTGAAGATATCGGGGCAGGGGGAAATCCCTACGAGCAGTACTTC.

The gene calls are TRBV7-2 and TRBJ2-3; 8 bases line up with TRBD2. J lost 4 bases, V lost 3 bases, and 6 bases had no gene match. The CDR3 extends over 15 amino acids. The germline V gene has CDR1 SGHTA and CDR2 FQGNSA. The CDR3 sequence is CASSFQSGGADTQYF. In DNA form, the CDR3 reads TGTGCCAGCAGCTTTCAAAGCGGGGGCGCAGATACGCAGTATTTT.

V and J are TRBV30 and TRBJ2-7, with D hard to call. The length of the CDR3 is 14 residues. Germline values: CDR1 GTSNPN, CDR2 SVGIG (reference sequence). The ends were cut back, 5 bases at V and 7 bases at J, with 21 bases in the middle. The DNA of the CDR3 is TGTGCCTGGTGTCCTTTGGGCTCCCTTAGAGAGCAGTACTTC. Residues: CAWCPLGSLREQYF.

V usage is TRBV3-1 (or the pseudogene TRBV3-2) and J usage is TRBJ2-1, with D hard to call. CDR3 length: 12 residues. Germline lookup yields CDR1 LGHDT and CDR2 YNNKEL (reference sequence). V was cut by 3 bases and J by 6 bases, with 6 bases left in between. Here the CDR3 reads CASSHPSNEQFF. The CDR3 DNA follows: TGTGCCAGCAGCCATCCTAGCAATGAGCAGTTCTTC.

This clone has only one observation. This rearrangement joins TRBV2 to TRBJ1-6, with 10 nucleotides matching TRBD1. Germline V lookup: CDR1 SNHLY, CDR2 FYNNEI. V lost 4 bases, J lost 7 bases, and 1 base stayed unmatched. The CDR3 covers 14 residues. The CDR3 reads CASSGQGANSPLHF. CDR3 bases: TGTGCCAGCAGTGGACAGGGGGCGAATTCACCCCTCCACTTT.

This chain joins TRBV29-1 and TRBJ2-3; 9 bases match TRBD1. V shed 7 bases and J 5 bases; nucleotides not matched to a gene: 4. Germline CDR1 SQVTM, CDR2 ANQGSEA. The CDR3 is 12 amino acids. CDR3 in DNA: TGCAGCGCGGACAGGGGTGAAGATACGCAGTATTTT. Amino acids: CSADRGEDTQYF.

The genes are TRBV10-1 and TRBJ2-3; TRBD2 matches 12 bases. Germline-derived CDR1 and CDR2 are WNHNN and SYGVQD (reference sequence). Losses at the gene ends were 4 bases for V and 4 bases for J; bases not matched to a gene: 0. CDR3 length: 14 residues. The CDR3 loop is CASSASGGADTQYF. The CDR3 bases are TGCGCCAGCAGTGCTAGCGGGGGGGCAGATACGCAGTATTTT.

The CDR3 DNA follows: TGCGCCAGCTCGAGTGCGGGGGGACTTAGCTCCTACAATGAGCAGTTCTTC. Encoded protein: CASSSAGGLSSYNEQFF. V usage is TRBV5-1 and J usage is TRBJ2-1; 8 bases are a match to TRBD2. Per germline, CDR1 SGHRS and CDR2 YFSETQ. V lost 7 bases and J lost 0; bases outside the gene matches: 12. CDR3 size: 17 residues.

The gene calls are TRBV11-2 and TRBJ2-2, with 7 bases lining up with TRBD1. From germline, CDR1 is SGHAT and CDR2 FQNNGV. This CDR3 spans 17 amino acids. V dropped 6 bases and J dropped 3; count of bases not matched to a gene: 13. The CDR3 region is CASRPNRGSWDTGELFF. In nucleotides, the CDR3 is TGTGCCAGCAGGCCCAACAGGGGATCGTGGGACACCGGGGAGCTGTTTTTT.

The chain links TRBV2 to TRBJ1-4; D remains unclear. Trimming shortened V by 3 bases and J by 8 bases, and 19 bases separated the two germline ends. CDR1 SNHLY and CDR2 FYNNEI come from the germline V gene. The CDR3 has 16 residues. The CDR3 region is CASSDRGVPTGEKLFF. Here the CDR3 DNA reads TGTGCCAGCAGTGACAGAGGAGTCCCCACGGGGGAAAAACTGTTTTTT.

The chain is built from TRBV29-1 and TRBJ2-1, with D perhaps matching TRBD1 (6 bases). The CDR3 sequence is 15 residues long. Germline lookup yields CDR1 SQVTM and CDR2 ANQGSEA. Trimming took 0 bases from V and 6 from J, leaving 15 bases between them. As DNA, the CDR3 is TGCAGCGTTGAAGATGGGACAAGGGAGCTCAATGAGCAGTTCTTC. This gives the protein CSVEDGTRELNEQFF.

This clone showed up just once. The chain has TRBV13 and TRBJ1-2; 7 bases line up with TRBD1. Germline V gene data show CDR1 as PRHDT and CDR2 as FYEKMQ (reference sequence). The CDR3 totals 17 residues. J lost 2 bases, V lost 0 bases, and 9 bases had no gene match. CDR3 amino acids: CASSLGGQQRSNYGYTF. CDR3 nucleotide sequence: TGTGCCAGCAGCTTAGGGGGACAGCAGCGATCCAACTATGGCTACACCTTC.

This clone was observed a single time. The chain recombines TRBV4-2 with TRBJ2-3; 7 bases map to TRBD2. Germline assignment: CDR1 LGHNA and CDR2 YNFKEQ. After removal of 5 bases from V and 2 bases from J, the junction contained 4 bases not matched to a gene. The CDR3 extends over 14 amino acids. This CDR3 reads CASSGDYYTDTQYF. The CDR3 DNA is TGTGCCAGCAGCGGGGACTACTACACAGATACGCAGTATTTT.

CDR3 amino acids: CASSEPFGGLYEQYV. CDR3 sequence (DNA): TGTGCCAGCAGTGAGCCCTTCGGGGGGCTCTACGAGCAGTACGTC. The gene calls are TRBV6-1 and TRBJ2-7; possible D gene TRBD2, 7 bases. Deletions cut 3 bases from V and 3 bases from J, with 15 bases between. Germline V gene lookup returns CDR1 MNHNS and CDR2 SASEGT. The CDR3 runs to 15 residues.

The V and J genes are TRBV5-8 and TRBJ1-1; TRBD1 aligns across 9 bases. The CDR3 has 14 residues. From germline, CDR1 is SGHTS and CDR2 YDEGEE. V was pared by 4 bases and J by 0 bases, with 1 base of the junction left unmatched. CDR3 nucleotides: TGTGCCAGCAGCAACAGGGGGCTGAACACTGAAGCTTTCTTT. Amino acids: CASSNRGLNTEAFF.

The genes are TRBV6-5 and TRBJ2-2; possible D gene TRBD1, 5 bases. Germline V gene data show CDR1 as MNHEY and CDR2 as SVGAGI. Trimming pared 5 bases from V and 5 bases from J, leaving 15 bases between. This CDR3 is 15 amino acids long. The chain's CDR3 is CASSPLRVGTGELFF. The CDR3 DNA is TGTGCCAGCAGTCCCCTCAGGGTGGGTACCGGGGAGCTGTTTTTT.

This rearrangement joins TRBV2 to TRBJ1-2; the match to TRBD1 covers 9 bases. Germline V lookup: CDR1 SNHLY, CDR2 FYNNEI. V was pared by 7 bases and J by 7 bases, with 10 bases of the junction left unmatched. The CDR3 is 14 amino acids. The CDR3 DNA reads TGTGCCAGCAATCCAGGGACAGGGCCCTCTGGCTACACCTTC. It translates to CASNPGTGPSGYTF.

The chain uses TRBV6-6 and TRBJ2-7, with D possibly matching TRBD1 (5 bases). CDR1 MNHNY and CDR2 SVGAGI come from the germline V gene (reference sequence). Between the trimmed V and J ends, which lost 6 bases and 7 bases, there was a span of 16 bases. The CDR3 contains 13 residues. The CDR3 sequence: CASSPPGIREQYF. The CDR3 DNA is TGTGCCAGCAGCCCGCCAGGGATTAGGGAGCAGTACTTC.

The chain is built from TRBV5-1 and TRBJ2-7; D may be TRBD1 (6 bases). The germline gives CDR1 SGHRS, CDR2 YFSETQ. The CDR3 loop spans 15 amino acids. Trimming shortened V by 0 bases and J by 0 bases, and 10 bases separated the two germline ends. CDR3 bases: TGCGCCAGCAGCTTGGGACAGGACAGCTCCTACGAGCAGTACGTC. It is translated as CASSLGQDSSYEQYV.

The chain links TRBV12-3 or TRBV12-4 to TRBJ1-2, with 7 bases that match TRBD1. Unmatched junction bases numbered 3, after V lost 6 bases and J lost 2 bases. The CDR3 sequence is 13 residues long. This chain's CDR3 is CASSPGQNYGYTF. As DNA, the CDR3 is TGTGCCAGCAGCCCGGGACAGAACTATGGCTACACCTTC.

V gene TRBV27 combines with J gene TRBJ2-7; D may be TRBD1 (6 bases). The V and J ends lost 5 bases and 0 bases respectively, with 17 bases between them. CDR3 length: 16 amino acids. Per germline, CDR1 MNHEY and CDR2 SMNVEV (reference sequence). The CDR3 here is CASSPRYDRYSYEQYF. CDR3 bases: TGTGCCAGCAGTCCCCGATATGACAGGTACTCCTACGAGCAGTACTTC.

The rearrangement joins TRBV6-1 to TRBJ1-5, with 9 bases fitting TRBD1. Germline loops: CDR1 MNHNS, CDR2 SASEGT. The V and J ends lost 4 bases and 4 bases, in that order; junction bases with no gene match: 8. CDR3 length equals 16 residues. The CDR3 region is CASSGETGGRNQPQHF. CDR3 nucleotide sequence: TGTGCCAGCAGTGGCGAGACAGGGGGGAGGAATCAGCCCCAGCATTTT.

The genes are TRBV7-8 and TRBJ2-7; 10 bases map to TRBD2. Germline loops: CDR1 SGHVS, CDR2 FQNEAQ. V dropped 2 bases and J dropped 6; count of bases not matched to a gene: 4. The CDR3 sequence is 14 residues long. CDR3 loop: CASSLSRTSGEQYV. CDR3 DNA sequence: TGTGCCAGCAGCTTATCAAGGACTAGCGGCGAGCAGTACGTC.

The genes are TRBV7-2 and TRBJ1-5; 9 bases are a match to TRBD1. There are 15 residues in the CDR3. V lost 4 bases, J lost 7 bases, and 8 bases stayed unmatched. Germline V gene lookup returns CDR1 SGHTA and CDR2 FQGNSA. CDR3 DNA sequence: TGTGCCAGCAGCTCACGGGGGGGACAGGGCCAGCCCCAGCATTTT. This codes for CASSSRGGQGQPQHF.